A selection of T cell receptor beta chains follows, all from one sample in a study of shared clonotypes between healthy human individuals. Method: immunoSEQ multiplex PCR; TCRdb's copy keeps in-frame clones and lacks some. Seen here are roughly 2,000,000 clones, just under 95% observed once, and the top ten hold around 1.8%. Sequenced input: naive CD8+ T cells from PBMCs. These receptors all come from a man younger than 35 in good health. Some clones in this sample may be carry-over from other donors' samples. The CDR3 runs from the conserved cysteine through the conserved F or W. The order of the fields is clone size, J gene, V gene, D gene, CDR3 protein, CDR3 DNA. A D gene is named only where the DNA matches it firmly. Clone size is shown for a subset of rows, as once, few, many or a class of expanded clone.

.	TRBJ2-3	TRBV28	TRBD1	CASSLTGVPDTQYF	TGTGCCAGCAGTTTAACAGGGGTACCAGATACGCAGTATTTT
.	TRBJ2-2	TRBV7-9	.	CASSKTRTTGELFF	TGTGCCAGCAGTAAGACCCGTACGACCGGGGAGCTGTTTTTT
.	TRBJ2-3	TRBV4-2	TRBD2	CASSQDWNSGTLDTQYF	TGTGCCAGCAGCCAAGATTGGAATAGCGGGACGTTAGATACGCAGTATTTT
.	TRBJ2-2	TRBV29-1	.	CSVVRRAPGELFF	TGCAGCGTTGTTCGAAGGGCCCCCGGGGAGCTGTTTTTT
.	TRBJ2-5	TRBV27	TRBD1	CASSVEWSQGEETQYF	TGTGCCAGCAGCGTAGAGTGGTCGCAGGGGGAAGAGACCCAGTACTTC
once	TRBJ1-5	TRBV7-9	TRBD1	CASSGDRENNQPQHF	TGTGCCAGCAGCGGGGACAGGGAGAACAATCAGCCCCAGCATTTT
.	TRBJ2-3	TRBV7-2	.	CASSGKRSERGLGDTQYF	TGTGCCAGCAGCGGTAAGAGGTCAGAGAGAGGGTTAGGAGATACGCAGTATTTT
.	TRBJ2-1	TRBV29-1	.	CSVLWAGAVLDEQFF	TGCAGCGTTCTCTGGGCGGGGGCCGTTTTGGATGAGCAGTTCTTC
.	TRBJ2-1	TRBV9	TRBD2	CASSVRGGRAEYEQFF	TGTGCCAGCAGCGTAAGGGGCGGGAGGGCCGAGTATGAGCAGTTCTTC
.	TRBJ2-7	TRBV6-1	.	CASGRGEQYF	TGTGCCAGCGGGCGAGGCGAGCAGTACTTC
few	TRBJ2-2	TRBV27	.	CASSLSPKTGELFF	TGTGCCAGCAGTTTATCTCCAAAGACCGGGGAGCTGTTTTTT
once	TRBJ2-7	TRBV19	.	CASSGTQSSYEQYF	TGTGCCAGTAGCGGGACACAGAGCTCCTACGAGCAGTACTTC
.	TRBJ2-3	TRBV7-2	.	CAIGPPGTQYF	TGTGCCATCGGCCCCCCCGGGACGCAGTATTTT
.	TRBJ2-7	TRBV10-3	TRBD2	CAISEVAGGPYEQYF	TGTGCCATCAGTGAGGTAGCGGGAGGGCCCTACGAGCAGTACTTC
.	TRBJ1-2	TRBV7-9	.	CASSDGTPNYGYTF	TGTGCCAGCAGCGACGGGACACCTAACTATGGCTACACCTTC
.	TRBJ2-3	TRBV9	.	CASSVIGTNTDTQYF	TGTGCCAGCAGCGTAATAGGGACCAACACAGATACGCAGTATTTT
.	TRBJ1-2	TRBV28	TRBD1	CASSSGQGARYGYTF	TGTGCCAGCAGTTCGGGACAGGGGGCTCGGTATGGCTACACCTTC
.	TRBJ2-3	TRBV9	TRBD1	CASSVGGTGPTDTQYF	TGTGCCAGCAGCGTAGGTGGGACAGGGCCCACAGATACGCAGTATTTT
.	TRBJ2-7	TRBV27	.	CASSFGPGSSYEQYF	TGTGCCAGCAGTTTTGGGCCGGGGAGCTCCTACGAGCAGTACTTC
.	TRBJ1-4	TRBV5-1	.	CASSLANLPSGKMATNEKLFF	TGCGCCAGCAGCTTGGCCAACCTACCGTCAGGAAAGATGGCAACTAATGAAAAACTGTTTTTT
.	TRBJ2-1	TRBV7-9	.	CAEDPSGSTDNEQFF	TGTGCCGAAGACCCCTCGGGATCCACTGACAATGAGCAGTTCTTC
.	TRBJ2-2	TRBV27	.	CASSPSSQLAGELFF	TGTGCCAGCAGTCCCAGTTCCCAGCTCGCCGGGGAGCTGTTTTTT
.	TRBJ2-1	TRBV5-4	TRBD2	CASSLLGLAGVEQFF	TGTGCCAGCAGCTTGCTGGGACTAGCGGGGGTTGAGCAGTTCTTC
.	TRBJ2-7	TRBV7-9	.	CASSLEIRTSYEQYF	TGTGCCAGCAGCTTAGAGATTCGGACATCCTACGAGCAGTACTTC
.	TRBJ2-3	TRBV7-9	TRBD1	CASSSRQGDPDTQYF	TGTGCCAGCAGCTCCCGACAGGGGGATCCAGATACGCAGTATTTT
few	TRBJ2-2	TRBV7-3	.	CASSLAGFATGELFF	TGTGCCAGCAGCTTGGCAGGGTTCGCCACCGGGGAGCTGTTTTTT
.	TRBJ2-2	TRBV28	.	CASSRTGELFF	TGTGCCAGCAGTCGGACCGGGGAGCTGTTTTTT
once	TRBJ2-1	TRBV5-1	.	CASSSDWSSYNEQFF	TGCGCCAGCAGCTCCGACTGGAGCTCCTACAATGAGCAGTTCTTC
few	TRBJ1-2	TRBV7-9	TRBD1	CASSLTGTGGGGYTF	TGTGCCAGCAGCCTAACCGGGACAGGGGGCGGTGGCTACACCTTC
once	TRBJ2-1	TRBV28	.	CASSLWEPTANEQFF	TGTGCCAGCAGTTTATGGGAACCTACCGCCAATGAGCAGTTCTTC
.	TRBJ1-1	TRBV15	.	CATSRELRNTEAFF	TGTGCCACCAGCAGAGAACTGAGGAACACTGAAGCTTTCTTT
.	TRBJ2-1	TRBV2	.	CAITNGSYNEQFF	TGTGCCATCACAAACGGGAGCTACAATGAGCAGTTCTTC
.	TRBJ2-7	TRBV11-1	.	CASSLEDSYYEQYF	TGTGCCAGCAGCTTAGAGGACAGTTACTACGAGCAGTACTTC
.	TRBJ2-7	TRBV7-2	TRBD2	CASSLVDIAGGIEQYF	TGTGCCAGCAGCTTAGTCGACATAGCGGGAGGGATCGAGCAGTACTTC
.	TRBJ2-1	TRBV28	TRBD2	CASSPGLAGVNEQFF	TGTGCCAGCAGCCCGGGACTAGCGGGAGTGAATGAGCAGTTCTTC
.	TRBJ2-4	TRBV4-3	.	CASSQDTLRISQYF	TGCGCCAGCAGCCAAGATACATTACGGATATCTCAGTACTTC
.	TRBJ1-5	TRBV28	.	CASSLTVTLSRSNQPQHF	TGTGCCAGCAGTTTAACAGTGACATTAAGTCGTAGCAATCAGCCCCAGCATTTT
.	TRBJ2-1	TRBV28	TRBD1	CASSLGGSGGDEQFF	TGTGCCAGCAGTTTAGGAGGTTCAGGGGGCGATGAGCAGTTCTTC
.	TRBJ1-2	TRBV27	.	CASSPGGRNYGYTF	TGTGCCAGCAGCCCAGGTGGGCGGAACTATGGCTACACCTTC
.	TRBJ1-3	TRBV27	TRBD1	CASSPKRGQGNTIYF	TGTGCCAGCAGTCCGAAAAGGGGACAGGGAAACACCATATATTTT
.	TRBJ2-6	TRBV18	.	CASSPGDSHFSGANVLTF	TGTGCCAGCTCACCAGGAGACAGCCACTTCTCTGGGGCCAACGTCCTGACTTTC
.	TRBJ2-1	TRBV10-1	.	CASSRRAGEQFF	TGCGCCAGCAGCCGCCGGGCTGGGGAGCAGTTCTTC
.	TRBJ2-7	TRBV6-5	TRBD2	CASSPGWGGEQYF	TGTGCCAGCAGTCCGGGGTGGGGGGGCGAGCAGTACTTC
.	TRBJ2-5	TRBV15	TRBD1	CATSNRQGPYQETQYF	TGTGCCACCAGCAATAGACAGGGCCCGTACCAAGAGACCCAGTACTTC
.	TRBJ2-7	TRBV7-9	.	CASSFNQGMGPSEQYF	TGTGCCAGCAGCTTTAACCAGGGGATGGGGCCTTCCGAGCAGTACTTC
.	TRBJ2-7	TRBV19	.	CASSIWGSSYEQYF	TGTGCCAGTAGTATCTGGGGGAGCTCCTACGAGCAGTACTTC
.	TRBJ2-2	TRBV7-9	.	CASSLVDWTGELFF	TGTGCCAGCAGCTTAGTGGACTGGACCGGGGAGCTGTTTTTT
.	TRBJ2-1	TRBV9	.	CASSVADGREQFF	TGTGCCAGCAGCGTAGCGGACGGACGGGAGCAGTTCTTC
.	TRBJ2-7	TRBV11-1	.	CASGIAAYEQYF	TGTGCCAGCGGCATCGCAGCTTACGAGCAGTACTTC
.	TRBJ1-3	TRBV7-9	.	CASSLAGISGNTIYF	TGTGCCAGCAGCCTGGCGGGGATCTCTGGAAACACCATATATTTT
.	TRBJ2-3	TRBV9	.	CASSHEGRTSSTDTQYF	TGTGCCAGCAGCCACGAAGGACGGACGAGTAGCACAGATACGCAGTATTTT